The rows below give T cell receptor beta chains drawn from one sample of a study of identical twins. TCRdb re-called the 5' RACE reads with MiXCR, one entry per CDR3 protein. This sample carries nearly 900,000 distinct CDR3 sequences, 9% to 15% of them seen once, and the ten largest clones take 1.5% to 2%. These same data were also listed under a study on yellow fever vaccine responses in identical twins.

Sequencing used PBMCs. These receptors were obtained from a woman between 18 and 29 years old in good health. Each CDR3 is given without its conserved first and last residue.

J gene | V gene | CDR3 protein
TRBJ2-5 | TRBV6-5 | ASSYPSWDRGGQETQY
TRBJ1-1 | TRBV12-3/TRBV12-4 | ASAWKEMNTEAF
TRBJ2-7 | TRBV7-9 | ASSLVSPLYEQY
TRBJ2-5 | TRBV7-8 | ASTSLIAETQY
TRBJ1-5 | TRBV20-1 | SVTSGENQPQH
TRBJ2-3 | TRBV6-5 | ASSYSASGFMDTQY
TRBJ2-2 | TRBV5-5 | ASGQPNTGELF
TRBJ2-3 | TRBV5-1 | ASSPPWGSTDTQY
TRBJ2-5 | TRBV24-1 | ATILHLLHQETQY
TRBJ2-5 | TRBV5-1 | ASSARLNTQETQY
TRBJ1-1 | TRBV5-1 | ASSLGYSNTEAF
TRBJ2-1 | TRBV12-3/TRBV12-4 | ASSFSEVAYNEQF
TRBJ2-1 | TRBV6-1 | ASSENVGRAYNEQF
TRBJ2-1 | TRBV28 | ASSPYIGSSYNEQF
TRBJ2-3 | TRBV12-3/TRBV12-4 | ASSLGAPRLSTDTQY
TRBJ2-1 | TRBV25-1 | ASTDMASGNEQF
TRBJ2-1 | TRBV29-1 | SVEPVVLREQF
TRBJ2-3 | TRBV20-1 | SALRIDTQY
TRBJ2-1 | TRBV23-1 | ASSQSGSAGCEQF
TRBJ2-3 | TRBV7-2 | ASSLETGTLNTQY
TRBJ2-7 | TRBV5-1 | ASSSSGQGFFYSYEQY
TRBJ2-3 | TRBV4-1 | ASSQPLAGTTDTQY
TRBJ2-1 | TRBV29-1 | SAARQGWRNEQF
TRBJ2-1 | TRBV2 | ARRGTGYNEQF
TRBJ2-1 | TRBV7-7 | ASSSQTSGVF
TRBJ1-1 | TRBV20-1 | SAYGVPDTEAF
TRBJ2-5 | TRBV11-2 | ASSLVGTSAETQY
TRBJ2-5 | TRBV24-1 | ATSDPRAPQETQY
TRBJ2-7 | TRBV28 | ASKPLRVGGGSYEQY
TRBJ2-1 | TRBV4-1 | ASSSSSGIGNEQF
TRBJ2-1 | TRBV20-1 | SAITGATYNEQF
TRBJ2-4 | TRBV4-2 | ASSGPRGPVGDIQY
TRBJ2-7 | TRBV5-1 | ASSATSRSYEQY
TRBJ1-2 | TRBV20-1 | SADRGRGYGYT
TRBJ2-1 | TRBV15 | ATSRSTLGKEYNEQF
TRBJ2-1 | TRBV24-1 | ATSGVAGGSSYNEQF
TRBJ2-3 | TRBV10-3 | AISESYKVGGTDTQY
TRBJ2-1 | TRBV6-5 | ASSYSMSSYNEQF
TRBJ2-6 | TRBV6-1 | ASRLTFETESGANVLT
TRBJ2-3 | TRBV7-7 | ASSQGVFDTQY
TRBJ2-3 | TRBV29-1 | SVSAGTGLTDTQY
TRBJ1-6 | TRBV6-1 | ASMRALGSYNSPLH
TRBJ2-7 | TRBV2 | ASRLAHEQY
TRBJ2-3 | TRBV5-1 | ASSVTSGTSTDTQY
TRBJ1-6 | TRBV7-9 | ASSSGSRAVNSPLH
TRBJ2-1 | TRBV12-3/TRBV12-4 | ASRPGGGGTYNEQF
TRBJ2-5 | TRBV15 | ATSKQLQETQY
TRBJ2-6 | TRBV7-9 | ASSNGTGASGANVLT
TRBJ2-2 | TRBV15 | ATSIKFQGLEDTGELF
TRBJ2-1 | TRBV29-1 | SVTGLAGSNEQF
TRBJ2-4 | TRBV10-3 | AISEDRVDIQY
TRBJ2-5 | TRBV24-1 | ATSARDYPETQY
TRBJ2-7 | TRBV12-3/TRBV12-4 | ASSPPTSGRHEQY
TRBJ2-1 | TRBV24-1 | ATSALDEQF
TRBJ2-1 | TRBV20-1 | SAGSGGSPYNEQF